This TCR beta chain was identified during a study of blood T cell repertoires in COVID-19. For the study at large: Collection of acute and convalescent COVID-19 samples took place in the United States, Italy and Spain. T cells, B-cell-depleted T cells, or PBMCs provided the cDNA or gDNA that served as material.

This CDR3 spans 16 amino acids. V was pared by 0 bases and J by 0 bases, with 6 bases between. CDR1 is LGHNA, CDR2 YNFKEQ, per germline. Methods used by the authors: Amplification of reference gene primers was used by the study to estimate nucleated cell counts. Some clones are missing from TCRdb's copy, which holds only in-frame ones; the method was immunoSEQ multiplex PCR. The V and J calls and clone size are taken from that table; D and trimming were inferred from the DNA. The sample has about 190,000 clones; about nine tenths are singletons. The rearrangement uses TRBV4-2 and TRBJ2-6, with a possible D match to TRBD1 (5 bases). The sequence was collected from a man aged 40-49 years with acute or convalescent COVID-19. Sequencing used peripheral blood. The CDR3 loop is CASSQDDSSGANVLTF. The CDR3 coding sequence is TGTGCCAGCAGCCAAGATGACAGCTCTGGGGCCAACGTCCTGACTTTC.